A single sample gave rise to the 31 T cell receptor beta chains below, sequenced in a study of blood T cells in healthy people across ages. Using a J-beta primer mix together with a sample-barcoded 5' primer, a second PCR was run for roughly 6 to 12 cycles. TCRdb processed the 5' RACE reads anew with MiXCR; each CDR3 protein has one entry. The sample lists about 590,000 distinct CDR3 sequences; approximately 30% were seen once. The sequencing input was blood. The receptors derive from an elderly woman in good health.

V usage is TRBV7-2 and J usage is TRBJ2-3; 13 bases fit TRBD2. After removal of 1 base from V and 4 bases from J, the junction contained 8 bases not matched to a gene. The CDR3 has 18 residues. The germline gives CDR1 SGHTA, CDR2 FQGNSA. The CDR3 DNA is TGTGCCAGCAGCTTAGTCACACTAGCGGGGGGGGGGTCAGATACGCAGTATTTT. Its translation: CASSLVTLAGGGSDTQYF.

In its sample, this clonotype was seen many times. The V call is TRBV6-1, the J call TRBJ2-7; 7 bases agree with TRBD2. The trim removed 5 bases at V and 5 bases at J, leaving 9 bases unmatched. The length of the CDR3 is 14 residues. Germline V lookup: CDR1 MNHNS, CDR2 SASEGT. The CDR3 DNA sequence: TGTGCCAGCAGTTTTCGAGGGAGGGACGACGAGCAGTACTTC. This encodes CASSFRGRDDEQYF.

This clonotype has ten or more counts. CDR3 residues: CSVVPVGPEAFF. CDR3 nucleotide sequence: TGCAGCGTTGTCCCGGTGGGCCCTGAAGCTTTCTTT. The chain recombines TRBV29-1 with TRBJ1-1; D ambiguous. CDR1 is SQVTM and CDR2 is ANQGSEA in the germline V gene. CDR3 length equals 12 residues. Trimming stripped 4 bases from V and 6 bases from J, with 12 bases between.

In the case of this clonotype: This could be a read error, since a much larger clone is one nucleotide away. DNA of the CDR3: TGTGCCATCTCACCACCAAACCGGTTAAGCTCTGGGGCCAACGTCCTGACTTTC. Translated: CAISPPNRLSSGANVLTF. This chain joins TRBV18 and TRBJ2-6; D remains unclear. This CDR3 is 18 amino acids long. Germline V gene sequence: CDR1 KGHSH, CDR2 LQKENI.

This CDR3 is CASSYLYGGNTEAFF. For the CDR3, the DNA is TGTGCCAGCAGTTACCTCTATGGGGGGAACACTGAAGCTTTCTTT. The chain has TRBV6-2 or TRBV6-3 and TRBJ1-1; weak D call: TRBD1 (5 bases). From germline, CDR1 is MNHEY and CDR2 SVGEGT. This CDR3 is 15 amino acids long. V was shortened by 2 bases and J by 1 base, with 11 bases between the two germline ends.

This clonotype was seen at least ten times. CDR3 nucleotide sequence: TGTGCCAGCAGCCAGTACGACAGGGTCGAGCAGTACTTC. It is translated as CASSQYDRVEQYF. The chain recombines TRBV3-1 with TRBJ2-7; TRBD1 matches 7 bases. Trimming took 3 bases from V and 6 from J; bases not matched to a gene: 5. From germline, CDR1 is LGHDT and CDR2 YNNKEL (reference sequence). CDR3 length equals 13 residues.

This clonotype was observed a single time. This chain connects TRBV4-3 to TRBJ2-5; D is perhaps TRBD2 (5 bases). CDR1 and CDR2 from the germline V gene are LGHNA and YSLEER. The CDR3 has 15 amino acids. Trimming pared 3 bases from V and 1 base from J, leaving 12 bases between. The CDR3, as DNA: TGCGCCAGCAGCCAGGTGCGGAGGCCCCAAGAGACCCAGTACTTC. Translating it yields CASSQVRRPQETQYF.

The chain links TRBV30 to TRBJ2-1; the D is unclear. Germline V CDR1 and CDR2: GTSNPN, SVGIG (reference sequence). This CDR3 region has 14 residues. The V gene lost 0 bases and the J gene lost 5 bases, with 11 bases spanning the gap. The CDR3 reads CAWSVRFDHNEQFF. CDR3 nucleotides: TGTGCCTGGAGTGTACGTTTCGACCACAATGAGCAGTTCTTC.

This clonotype was detected only a few times. A much bigger clone sits one base away, suggesting this may be a read error. This chain connects TRBV7-2 to TRBJ2-1, with unresolved D. V gave up 2 bases and J gave up 6 bases, with 8 bases separating them. Germline V CDR1 and CDR2: SGHTA, FQGNSA. The CDR3 runs 13 residues. The CDR3 spells CASSLSPCNEQFF. DNA of the CDR3: TGTGCCAGCAGCTTAAGTCCCTGCAATGAGCAGTTCTTC.

This clonotype was detected ten times or more. The chain uses TRBV6-1 and TRBJ1-2; 9 nucleotides match TRBD1. V shed 5 bases, J shed 6 bases, and the junction held 10 bases outside the gene matches. The CDR3 is made up of 15 amino acids. The germline V gene has CDR1 MNHNS and CDR2 SASEGT. The CDR3 nucleotides are TGTGCCAGCAGTCTGACAGGGGGGGTCTCGGATGGCTACACCTTC. Its translation is CASSLTGGVSDGYTF.

The sample holds many counts of this clonotype. This chain uses TRBV5-1 with TRBJ1-2, with TRBD1 as a possible D gene (5 bases). V was clipped by 5 bases and J by 6 bases, with 14 bases between them. CDR3 length: 13 amino acids. In germline, CDR1 is SGHRS, CDR2 YFSETQ. The chain's CDR3 is CASSYSGTNGYTF. The DNA for the CDR3 is TGCGCCAGCAGTTATTCAGGGACGAATGGCTACACCTTC.

Of note for this clonotype: Just one base apart from a much larger clone, this may be a read error. J is TRBJ1-2 and V is TRBV30; D is uncertain. The CDR3 spans 15 residues. Trimming left V 4 bases short and J 6 bases short, with 21 bases between. Germline V gene lookup returns CDR1 GTSNPN and CDR2 SVGIG (reference sequence). The CDR3 sequence is CAWISAVHMVHGYTF. The CDR3 DNA reads TGTGCCTGGATAAGTGCAGTTCATATGGTACATGGCTACACCTTC.

About this clonotype itself: The junction differs from germline at one of its ends, possibly a read error. This rearrangement joins TRBV12-3 or TRBV12-4 to TRBJ2-3, with TRBD1 matching over 7 bases. There are 15 residues in the CDR3. For the CDR3, the DNA is TGTGCCAGCAGTAAGAAGACAGGGCGGATAGATGCGCAGTATTTT. Amino acid sequence: CASSKKTGRIDAQYF.

The sample holds many counts of this clonotype. The rearrangement uses TRBV7-3 and TRBJ2-3; no clear D gene. There are 13 residues in the CDR3. The germline V and J ends were trimmed by 0 bases and 8 bases, with 9 bases remaining between them. The germline V gene encodes CDR1 SGHTA and CDR2 FQGTGA. CDR3 amino acids: CASSLTTSATQYF. The CDR3 DNA follows: TGTGCCAGCAGCTTAACGACGAGCGCTACGCAGTATTTT.

With regard to this clonotype: Being one base from a much bigger clone, this may be a read error. This rearrangement joins TRBV20-1 to TRBJ1-4; D is unclear. The CDR3 consists of 13 residues. Germline CDR1 DFQATT, CDR2 SNEGSKA (reference sequence). CDR3 sequence (DNA): TGCAGTGCTAGTAGCAGGCGTAATGGAAAACTGTTTTTT. Protein product: CSASSRRNGKLFF.

A word on this clonotype: A read error may be the cause here, since a much bigger clone is one base away. Likely a read error: the CDR3 ends without its conserved phenylalanine or tryptophan. V is TRBV5-8 and J is TRBJ2-3; no clear D gene. This CDR3 spans 15 amino acids. Trimming took 0 bases from V and 2 from J, leaving 10 bases between them. Germline V gene data show CDR1 as SGHTS and CDR2 as YDEGEE. This CDR3 is CASSLADSYTDTQYL. DNA for the CDR3: TGTGCCAGCAGCTTGGCTGATTCCTACACAGATACGCAGTATTTG.

This clonotype appeared a few times. A clone one base away is much larger, so this may be a read error. The CDR3 DNA reads as TGCGCCAGCAGCGACCCTAGCGGGGGTTTCGTTGAGCAGTACTTC. Translating gives CASSDPSGGFVEQYF. This sequence joins TRBV5-1 and TRBJ2-5, with TRBD2 matching over 10 bases. Germline CDR1 SGHRS, CDR2 YFSETQ. The CDR3 loop spans 15 amino acids. With 4 bases clipped from V and 11 bases from J, the junction kept 14 bases outside the gene matches.

This clonotype was detected many times. The genes are TRBV7-7 and TRBJ2-6; a possible D gene is TRBD2 (5 bases). Per germline, CDR1 SSHAT and CDR2 FNYEAQ (reference sequence). V was trimmed by 2 bases and J by 4 bases, leaving 12 bases between them. CDR3 length: 16 amino acids. Here the CDR3 DNA reads TGTGCCAGCAGCTTAAATCGGGGATCAGGGGCCAACGTCCTGACTTTC. Translation gives CASSLNRGSGANVLTF. Based on the CDR3 plus reference TRBV7-7 and TRBJ2-6, the full variable domain is GAGVSQSPRYKVTKRGQDVTLRCDPISSHATLYWYQQALGQGPEFLTYFNYEAQPDKSGLPSDRFSAERPEGSISTLTIQRTEQRDSAMYRCASSLNRGSGANVLTFGAGSRLTVL.

This clonotype came up many times. The chain links TRBV9 to TRBJ2-5, with TRBD1 as a possible D gene (6 bases). The CDR3 consists of 15 residues. Germline V gives CDR1 SGDLS, CDR2 YYNGEE. The V end was cut by 0 bases, the J end by 3 bases, with 12 bases between. CDR3 residues: CASSVEWGPKETQYF. The CDR3 DNA reads as TGTGCCAGCAGCGTAGAGTGGGGGCCTAAAGAGACCCAGTACTTC.

This clonotype was seen at least ten times. The chain recombines TRBV6-5 with TRBJ2-1; no firm D call. The germline V gene has CDR1 MNHEY and CDR2 SVGAGI. The CDR3 is 15 amino acids. The V and J ends lost 5 bases and 5 bases respectively, with 16 bases between them. The CDR3 DNA is TGTGCCAGCAGTGGATTTCGACTGGAACACAATGAGCAGTTCTTC. This codes for CASSGFRLEHNEQFF.

This clonotype was recorded a few times. The V call is TRBV6-1, the J call TRBJ1-5; 7 nucleotides align to TRBD1. Trimming cost V 8 bases and J 0 bases; bases outside gene matches: 7. Germline lookup yields CDR1 MNHNS and CDR2 SASEGT. The CDR3 covers 15 residues. This CDR3 is CASAPRGHSNQPQHF. The CDR3 DNA is TGTGCCAGCGCCCCGAGGGGGCATAGCAATCAGCCCCAGCATTTT.

Points on this clonotype: Given a much more abundant clone one base away, this may be a read error. The CDR3 bases are TGTGCCAGCAGTGACGTGTCAGCCCAGGACACTGAAGCTTTCTTT. Translating gives CASSDVSAQDTEAFF. The rearrangement links TRBV6-1 to TRBJ1-1; D not certain. V was cut by 3 bases and J by 3 bases, with 14 bases left in between. CDR1 and CDR2 (germline): MNHNS, SASEGT. The CDR3 sequence is 15 residues long.

This rearrangement joins TRBV7-3 to TRBJ2-3, with 7 bases identical to TRBD2. Germline trimming cut 5 bases from V and 2 bases from J; bases unmatched to any gene: 7. Germline CDR1 is SGHTA and CDR2 is FQGTGA. The CDR3 is made up of 15 amino acids. This CDR3 is CASSDPGLPTDTQYF. DNA of the CDR3: TGTGCCAGCAGCGATCCGGGACTACCCACAGATACGCAGTATTTT.

The chain joins TRBV5-3 to TRBJ2-2, with D possibly matching TRBD2 (6 bases). TRBV5-3 has ORF status, its function being uncertain. CDR3 length: 14 residues. Trimming shortened V by 10 bases and J by 2 bases, and 15 bases separated the two germline ends. The CDR3, as DNA: TGTGCCGGACCGGGACTCGTCAACACCGGGGAGCTGTTTTTT. As protein: CAGPGLVNTGELFF.

There are a few counts of this clonotype. The rearrangement uses TRBV2 and TRBJ1-5; the D gene is possibly TRBD1 (6 bases). V dropped 6 bases and J dropped 1 base, with 10 bases sitting between them. CDR1 and CDR2 from the germline V gene are SNHLY and FYNNEI. CDR3 length: 14 amino acids. As DNA, the CDR3 is TGTGCCAGCAGCCACGGACAGAGCAATCAGCCCCAGCATTTT. It is translated as CASSHGQSNQPQHF.

This clonotype was detected ten times or more. The chain couples TRBV9 to TRBJ2-7, with D possibly matching TRBD1 (5 bases). This CDR3 comprises 15 residues. V was trimmed by 4 bases and J by 4 bases, leaving 18 bases between them. Germline CDR1 reads SGDLS; CDR2 reads YYNGEE. The CDR3 here is CASSQGATALYEQYF. In nucleotides, the CDR3 is TGTGCCAGCAGCCAAGGGGCCACGGCGCTTTACGAGCAGTACTTC.

This clonotype was recorded many times. The V gene is TRBV3-1, the J gene TRBJ2-5; 10 bases line up with TRBD2. Trimming took 4 bases from V and 11 from J; bases not matched to a gene: 4. CDR1 and CDR2 from the germline V gene are LGHDT and YNNKEL (reference sequence). The CDR3 contains 12 residues. The chain's CDR3 is CASSLSGGPQYF. The CDR3 DNA reads as TGTGCCAGCAGCCTTAGCGGGGGGCCTCAGTACTTC.

The chain couples TRBV20-1 to TRBJ1-4; perhaps TRBD1 as D (6 bases). Trimming shortened V by 3 bases and J by 10 bases, and 18 bases separated the two germline ends. Germline V gene sequence: CDR1 DFQATT, CDR2 SNEGSKA (reference sequence). This CDR3 comprises 14 residues. CDR3 loop: CSASRQGIFGKLFF. In DNA, the CDR3 is TGCAGTGCTAGCCGGCAGGGGATCTTCGGAAAACTGTTTTTT.

There are many counts of this clonotype. The rearrangement links TRBV7-2 to TRBJ1-1; perhaps TRBD1 as D (6 bases). This CDR3 region has 14 residues. V lost 2 bases to trimming and J lost 3 bases, with 10 bases between them. The germline CDR1 and CDR2 sequences are SGHTA and FQGNSA. In DNA form, the CDR3 reads TGTGCCAGCAGCTTACTAGGGGGGTACACTGAAGCTTTCTTT. Amino acid sequence: CASSLLGGYTEAFF.

By proportion, this clonotype is medium-sized (0.01 to 0.1%). The J gene is TRBJ2-7, the V gene TRBV7-9, with D maybe TRBD1 (7 bases). Trimming shortened V by 1 base and J by 5 bases, and 15 bases separated the two germline ends. Germline CDR1 is SEHNR and CDR2 is FQNEAQ (reference sequence). The CDR3 loop spans 15 amino acids. CDR3 amino acids: CASSLVGRGAHEQYF. Here the CDR3 DNA reads TGTGCCAGCAGCTTAGTCGGCAGGGGGGCCCACGAGCAGTACTTC.

Concerning this clonotype: Possible read error: a much larger clone is one base away. The chain couples TRBV10-3 to TRBJ2-1; no reliable D call. V was shortened by 6 bases and J by 9 bases, with 18 bases between the two germline ends. Germline CDR1 is ENHRY and CDR2 is SYGVKD. CDR3 length: 14 amino acids. This CDR3 is CAIRDPRPSGEQFF. The CDR3 nucleotides read TGTGCCATCAGGGACCCTCGACCCTCTGGTGAGCAGTTCTTC.